Below are 21 T cell receptor beta chains sequenced from a single sample in a study of blood T cell repertoires in COVID-19. Here immunoSEQ multiplex PCR was the method, and the copy in TCRdb shows in-frame clones only, minus some. The repertoire consists of approximately 310,000 clones, with around 87% occurring once and the leading ten covering 7.8%. Sequenced sample: peripheral blood. Receptors originate from a woman aged 45-59 years who had recovered from COVID-19.

This sequence joins TRBV29-1 and TRBJ2-1; 10 nucleotides match TRBD1. Germline assignment: CDR1 SQVTM and CDR2 ANQGSEA. The CDR3 runs to 14 residues. CDR3 in amino acids: CGGRVGQGGGEQFF. The CDR3 DNA reads TGCGGAGGTAGAGTCGGACAGGGGGGCGGGGAGCAGTTCTTC.

The rearrangement uses TRBV28 and TRBJ1-5; D may be TRBD1 (5 bases). This CDR3 has 17 residues. Looked up from germline, CDR1 is MDHEN and CDR2 is SYDVKM. Trimming left V 6 bases short and J 3 bases short, with 21 bases between. The CDR3 DNA reads TGTGCCAGCAGCTTGGGAAAGGGCAGGGTACCCAATCAGCCCCAGCATTTT. This encodes CASSLGKGRVPNQPQHF. Full variable domain (outside the CDR3, taken from reference TRBV28 and TRBJ1-5): DVKVTQSSRYLVKRTGEKVFLECVQDMDHENMFWYRQDPGLGLRLIYFSYDVKMKEKGDIPEGYSVSREKKERFSLILESASTNQTSMYLCASSLGKGRVPNQPQHFGDGTRLSIL.

A remark on this clone: The junction shows a germline mismatch at one end, possibly a read error. The CDR3 DNA reads as TGTGCTAGCAGCTTAGGGGACTCGACTAATGAAAAACTGTTTTTT. It is translated as CASSLGDSTNEKLFF. The chain uses TRBV7-7 and TRBJ1-4, with TRBD1 as a possible D gene (5 bases). Germline V gives CDR1 SSHAT, CDR2 FNYEAQ (reference sequence). This CDR3 spans 15 amino acids.

The chain recombines TRBV5-1 with TRBJ2-3, with 12 bases aligning to TRBD2. The germline gives CDR1 SGHRS, CDR2 YFSETQ. V gave up 1 base and J gave up 5 bases; unmatched junction bases: 8. This CDR3 has 17 residues. CDR3 coding DNA: TGCGCCAGCAGCTTGAACCTAGCGGGGGGGCCTGGAGATACGCAGTATTTT. This encodes CASSLNLAGGPGDTQYF.

J is TRBJ1-6 and V is TRBV10-2; 7 bases fit TRBD1. Germline V gene data show CDR1 as WSHSY and CDR2 as SAAADI. The CDR3 runs to 14 residues. J was trimmed by 7 bases and V by 6 bases; bases with no gene match: 6. The CDR3 DNA reads as TGCGCCAGCAGAAGGGTACAGGGGAATTCACCCCTCCACTTT. Protein sequence: CASRRVQGNSPLHF.

The chain links TRBV7-8 to TRBJ2-3; no definite D call. CDR1 is SGHVS and CDR2 is FQNEAQ in the germline V gene. The CDR3 sequence is 12 residues long. With 5 bases removed from V and 10 bases from J, the gap between germline ends came to 13 bases. The CDR3 here is CASSRAAGSQYF. The CDR3 coding sequence is TGTGCCAGCAGCCGGGCCGCCGGGTCGCAGTATTTT.

This clone was detected once. The J gene is TRBJ1-1, the V gene TRBV28; 7 bases agree with TRBD1. CDR1 is MDHEN and CDR2 is SYDVKM in the germline V gene. The junction had 7 bases not matched to a gene; V was cut back by 9 bases and J by 3 bases. The CDR3 runs to 13 residues. The DNA of the CDR3 is TGTGCCAGTTGGGACAGTGTAGACACTGAAGCTTTCTTT. This gives the protein CASWDSVDTEAFF.

The chain carries TRBV27 and TRBJ2-7; no clear D gene. V lost 0 bases and J lost 6, with 9 bases in between. The CDR3 is 13 residues long. CDR1 and CDR2 (germline): MNHEY, SMNVEV (reference sequence). The CDR3 protein is CASSLSGGVEQYF. CDR3 nucleotide sequence: TGTGCCAGCAGTTTATCAGGCGGAGTCGAGCAGTACTTC.

There are a few counts of this clone. The rearrangement links TRBV7-9 to TRBJ1-1; 7 bases align to TRBD1. Germline V lookup: CDR1 SEHNR, CDR2 FQNEAQ (reference sequence). V lost 5 bases to trimming and J lost 11 bases; unmatched junction nucleotides: 5. The CDR3 length is 11 residues. CDR3 DNA: TGTGCCAGCAGCACTCCGGGACAGGCTTTCTTT. The encoded protein is CASSTPGQAFF.

This clone was counted a single time. The rearrangement joins TRBV7-8 to TRBJ1-5, with D possibly TRBD1 on 6 matching bases. The CDR3 runs 14 residues. Germline values: CDR1 SGHVS, CDR2 FQNEAQ. Trimming cost V 3 bases and J 7 bases, with 13 bases left between them. CDR3 DNA sequence: TGTGCCAGCAGCTTGGGAGGGGGGGGACAGCCCCAGCATTTT. As protein: CASSLGGGGQPQHF.

This clone was found once. The chain carries TRBV5-1 and TRBJ1-3; D is ambiguous. The germline V and J ends were trimmed by 4 bases and 3 bases, with 14 bases remaining between them. The CDR3 runs to 15 residues. Per the germline V gene, CDR1 is SGHRS and CDR2 is YFSETQ. CDR3 amino acids: CASSPEVGSGNTIYF. CDR3 coding DNA: TGCGCCAGCAGCCCGGAGGTGGGAAGTGGAAACACCATATATTTT.

This clone was detected only once. Here the CDR3 DNA reads TGTGCCAGCAGCTTAGCTGGGACTACCAATGAGCAGTTCTTC. Amino acids: CASSLAGTTNEQFF. The chain is built from TRBV7-2 and TRBJ2-1; 7 bases are a match to TRBD2. CDR1 and CDR2 from the germline V gene are SGHTA and FQGNSA. V lost 0 bases to trimming and J lost 6 bases; unmatched junction nucleotides: 2. This CDR3 is built from 14 residues.

The chain employs TRBV7-6 and TRBJ2-7; D is perhaps TRBD1 (6 bases). The CDR3 contains 15 residues. CDR1 and CDR2 from the germline V gene are SGHVS and FNYEAQ. V was cut by 5 bases and J by 1 base, with 15 bases left in between. The CDR3 DNA follows: TGTGCCAGCAGCAACTACCAGGGGCCGTCCTACGAGCAGTACTTC. Its translation is CASSNYQGPSYEQYF.

This clone appeared once. V and J are TRBV11-2 and TRBJ2-1, with TRBD2 identical over 7 bases. The CDR3 runs to 15 residues. CDR1 and CDR2 from the germline V gene are SGHAT and FQNNGV. V shed 2 bases and J 8 bases; nucleotides not matched to a gene: 9. CDR3 coding DNA: TGTGCCAGCAGCTTAATTGGTGGGAGGGCCCATGAGCAGTTCTTC. Translated, it gives CASSLIGGRAHEQFF.

The chain couples TRBV2 to TRBJ2-1; D perhaps matches TRBD2 (6 bases). The germline gives CDR1 SNHLY, CDR2 FYNNEI. CDR3 length: 14 amino acids. The ends were cut back, 4 bases at V and 2 bases at J, with 9 bases in the middle. Written as DNA, the CDR3 is TGTGCCAGCAGTGGGAGGGCCCCCTACAATGAGCAGTTCTTC. Protein sequence: CASSGRAPYNEQFF.

About this clone itself: Additional DNA sequences in this sample encode the identical CDR3. The rearrangement links TRBV28 to TRBJ1-5, with D possibly TRBD1 on 6 matching bases. The V end lost 1 base, the J end lost 4 bases, and 11 bases lay between the germline ends. This CDR3 region has 15 residues. Germline CDR1 reads MDHEN; CDR2 reads SYDVKM. CDR3 in DNA: TGTGCCAGCAGTTTATCCGGGGGGCGAAATCAGCCCCAGCATTTT. It translates to CASSLSGGRNQPQHF.

A single count supports this clone. J is TRBJ2-3 and V is TRBV7-2; 8 bases line up with TRBD2. This CDR3 is built from 15 residues. V shed 2 bases and J 2 bases; nucleotides not matched to a gene: 3. Germline-derived CDR1 and CDR2 are SGHTA and FQGNSA. The DNA of the CDR3 is TGTGCCAGCAGCTTACAAGCGGGGGTCACAGATACGCAGTATTTT. Translated: CASSLQAGVTDTQYF.

Concerning this clone itself: Other DNA sequences in the same sample also yield this CDR3. The chain links TRBV27 to TRBJ1-6; the match to TRBD1 covers 9 bases. Germline CDR1 is MNHEY and CDR2 is SMNVEV (reference sequence). V dropped 3 bases and J dropped 10; count of bases not matched to a gene: 4. This CDR3 region has 14 residues. CDR3 DNA: TGTGCCAGCAGTTTTGGACAGGGGCGATCACCCCTCCACTTT. It encodes CASSFGQGRSPLHF.

The V call is TRBV6-5, the J call TRBJ1-5, with D unresolved. V was cut by 7 bases and J by 4 bases, with 11 bases left in between. The CDR3 extends over 13 amino acids. Germline V gives CDR1 MNHEY, CDR2 SVGAGI. Here the CDR3 reads CASIRESNQPQHF. Here the CDR3 DNA reads TGTGCCAGCATACGCGAATCGAATCAGCCCCAGCATTTT.

V is TRBV12-3 or TRBV12-4 and J is TRBJ1-1; the match to TRBD1 covers 8 bases. The junction had 7 bases not matched to a gene; V was cut back by 2 bases and J by 11 bases. The CDR3 extends over 13 amino acids. The CDR3 DNA sequence: TGTGCCAGCAGTTTATGGACAGGGTCCCCGGCTTTCTTT. Translating gives CASSLWTGSPAFF.

Notes on this clone: Sequence at one end of the junction differs from germline and may be a read error. The CDR3 sequence: CASSFGRDPLNF. CDR3 nucleotide sequence: TGTGCCAGCAGTTTCGGCCGGGATCCGCTAAACTTC. The chain is built from TRBV12-3 or TRBV12-4 and TRBJ1-2, with D unclear. This CDR3 is 12 amino acids long.